These 11 T cell receptor beta chains came from one sample sequenced in a study of blood T cell repertoires in COVID-19. Clones were read by immunoSEQ multiplex PCR, and TCRdb kept only the in-frame ones, dropping some. The sample includes over 250,000 clones, 88% of them seen just once. Sequenced: peripheral blood. The receptors shown here come from a woman younger than 45 with acute or convalescent COVID-19.

This chain joins TRBV9 and TRBJ2-1; 16 bases match TRBD2. Germline loops: CDR1 SGDLS, CDR2 YYNGEE. V lost 3 bases, J lost 0 bases, and 6 bases stayed unmatched. The CDR3 has 19 amino acids. The CDR3 DNA is TGTGCCAGCAGCGGGCCGGGACTAGCGGGAGGGGTCTCCTACAATGAGCAGTTCTTC. As protein: CASSGPGLAGGVSYNEQFF.

The chain combines TRBV7-6 with TRBJ2-5; 8 nucleotides agree with TRBD2. J was trimmed by 5 bases and V by 6 bases; bases with no gene match: 11. CDR1 is SGHVS, CDR2 FNYEAQ, per germline. The CDR3 runs 15 residues. CDR3 DNA sequence: TGTGCCAGCAGGAGAATCGGGACTAGTTACGAGACCCAGTACTTC. Protein: CASRRIGTSYETQYF.

V usage is TRBV19 and J usage is TRBJ2-5; TRBD2 aligns across 11 bases. The V gene end was trimmed by 2 bases and the J gene end by 4 bases; junction bases not matched to a gene: 6. The CDR3 runs 16 residues. Per the germline V gene, CDR1 is LNHDA and CDR2 is SQIVND (reference sequence). Here the CDR3 reads CASSILAGGLRETQYF. As DNA, the CDR3 is TGTGCCAGTAGTATACTAGCGGGAGGTCTAAGAGAGACCCAGTACTTC.

The rearrangement links TRBV5-1 to TRBJ2-1; 10 nucleotides line up with TRBD2. This CDR3 comprises 18 residues. V was clipped by 4 bases and J by 2 bases; unmatched bases: 12. Germline CDR1 SGHRS, CDR2 YFSETQ. The CDR3, as DNA: TGCGCCAGCAGCACAGGCCTACTAGCGGGAATGACCTACAATGAGCAGTTCTTC. Amino acids: CASSTGLLAGMTYNEQFF.

V usage is TRBV29-1 and J usage is TRBJ2-3, with 8 bases identical to TRBD2. The germline CDR1 and CDR2 sequences are SQVTM and ANQGSEA. Germline trimming cut 3 bases from V and 8 bases from J; bases unmatched to any gene: 13. The CDR3 covers 15 residues. DNA of the CDR3: TGCAGCGTTGATAATACGCGGGGGGATGGGGGTACGCAGTATTTT. Residues: CSVDNTRGDGGTQYF.

The chain links TRBV4-2 to TRBJ1-2; TRBD1 aligns across 10 bases. V was clipped by 1 base and J by 6 bases; unmatched bases: 5. Germline V gene lookup returns CDR1 LGHNA and CDR2 YNFKEQ. This CDR3 has 15 residues. CDR3 in DNA: TGTGCCAGCAGCCAAGGGGGACAGGGGTTGGATGGCTACACCTTC. Protein sequence: CASSQGGQGLDGYTF.

The gene calls are TRBV5-1 and TRBJ2-1; D gene ambiguous. The germline CDR1 and CDR2 sequences are SGHRS and YFSETQ. The CDR3 runs to 15 residues. The V gene lost 2 bases and the J gene lost 0 bases, with 9 bases spanning the gap. CDR3 in DNA: TGCGCCAGCAGCTTAGGCGGCTTCTCCTACAATGAGCAGTTCTTC. It specifies CASSLGGFSYNEQFF.

The rearrangement joins TRBV7-2 to TRBJ2-3; a possible D gene is TRBD2 (7 bases). Germline V gives CDR1 SGHTA, CDR2 FQGNSA. CDR3 length equals 16 residues. Trimming took 5 bases from V and 4 from J, leaving 19 bases between them. The CDR3 DNA sequence: TGTGCCAGCAGCCTAGTAGGGGGAGGGCTTTCAGATACGCAGTATTTT. This translates into CASSLVGGGLSDTQYF.

The V call is TRBV7-2, the J call TRBJ1-1; D is unresolved. The V end lost 4 bases, the J end lost 1 base, and 10 bases lay between the germline ends. The V gene's germline CDR1 is SGHTA and CDR2 FQGNSA. This CDR3 has 14 amino acids. Here the CDR3 DNA reads TGTGCCAGCAGCTCGAGGATCTCGAACACTGAAGCTTTCTTT. Its protein is CASSSRISNTEAFF. The full variable domain, in which reference TRBV7-2 and TRBJ1-1 provide the parts outside the CDR3, is GAGVSQSPSNKVTEKGKDVELRCDPISGHTALYWYRQSLGQGLEFLIYFQGNSAPDKSGLPSDRFSAERTGGSVSTLTIQRTQQEDSAVYLCASSSRISNTEAFFGQGTRLTVV.

The chain employs TRBV25-1 and TRBJ1-1; the D gene is possibly TRBD1 (5 bases). The CDR3 is made up of 16 amino acids. Trimming left V 9 bases short and J 2 bases short, with 22 bases between. CDR1 is MGHDK and CDR2 is SYGVNS in the germline V gene. The CDR3 DNA is TGTGCCAGTAAAACATCCCCCCAGGGTCTAAACACTGAAGCTTTCTTT. This codes for CASKTSPQGLNTEAFF.

This rearrangement joins TRBV3-1 (or the pseudogene TRBV3-2) to TRBJ1-2, with D perhaps matching TRBD1 (6 bases). V dropped 3 bases and J dropped 1 base, with 15 bases sitting between them. The V gene's germline CDR1 is LGHDT and CDR2 YNNKEL (reference sequence). CDR3 size: 16 residues. Here the CDR3 reads CASSQHPGQDNYGYTF. DNA of the CDR3: TGTGCCAGCAGCCAGCACCCGGGACAAGATAACTATGGCTACACCTTC.